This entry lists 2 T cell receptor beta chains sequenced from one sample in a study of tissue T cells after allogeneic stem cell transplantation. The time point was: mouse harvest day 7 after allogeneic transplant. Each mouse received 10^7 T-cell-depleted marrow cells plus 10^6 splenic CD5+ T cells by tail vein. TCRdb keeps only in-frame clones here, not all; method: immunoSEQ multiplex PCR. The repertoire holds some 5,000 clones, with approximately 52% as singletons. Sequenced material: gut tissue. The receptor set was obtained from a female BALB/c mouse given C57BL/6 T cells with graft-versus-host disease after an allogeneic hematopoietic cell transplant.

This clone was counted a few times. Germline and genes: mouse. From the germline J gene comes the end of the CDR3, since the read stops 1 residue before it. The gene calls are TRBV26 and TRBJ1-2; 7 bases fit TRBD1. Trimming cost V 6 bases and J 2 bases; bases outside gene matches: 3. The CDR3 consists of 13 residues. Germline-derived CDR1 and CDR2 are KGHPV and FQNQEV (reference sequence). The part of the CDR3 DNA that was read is TGTGCCAGCAGCTTGACAGGGAACTCCGACTACACC. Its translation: CASSLTGNSDYT. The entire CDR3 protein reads CASSLTGNSDYTF.

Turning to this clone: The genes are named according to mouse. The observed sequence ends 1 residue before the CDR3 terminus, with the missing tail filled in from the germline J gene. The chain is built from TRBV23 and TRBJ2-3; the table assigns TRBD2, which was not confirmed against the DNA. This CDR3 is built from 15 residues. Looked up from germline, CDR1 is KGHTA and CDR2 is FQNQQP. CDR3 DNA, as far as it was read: TGCTCCAGCAGTCAATCGGTGGGTAGTGCAGAAACGCTGTAT. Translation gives CSSSQSVGSAETLY. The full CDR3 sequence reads CSSSQSVGSAETLYF.